These 27 T cell receptor beta chains share one sample of origin, sequenced in a study of blood T cells in healthy people across ages. The second PCR ran about 6 to 11 cycles with a sample-barcoded 5' primer and J-beta primers. One entry per CDR3 protein, called by TCRdb with MiXCR from the 5' RACE reads. The sample has 950,000 to 1,200,000 distinct CDR3 sequences; more than 30% are singletons. Sequenced sample: blood. These receptors all stem from a man younger than 35 in good health.

This clonotype was found a few times. The chain couples TRBV3-1 to TRBJ1-1; no firm D call. V was cut by 1 base and J by 1 base, with 19 bases left in between. The CDR3 contains 18 residues. CDR1 LGHDT and CDR2 YNNKEL come from the germline V gene (reference sequence). This CDR3 reads CASSQGGMGAKGNTEAFF. As DNA, the CDR3 is TGTGCCAGCAGCCAAGGCGGTATGGGTGCTAAGGGGAACACTGAAGCTTTCTTT.

The chain links TRBV20-1 to TRBJ2-5; 8 positions match TRBD1. The V and J ends lost 6 bases and 1 base, in that order; junction bases with no gene match: 10. The length of the CDR3 is 15 residues. CDR1 is DFQATT, CDR2 SNEGSKA, per germline (reference sequence). The CDR3 is CSAPRQGMLQETQYF. The CDR3 DNA reads TGCAGTGCCCCGAGACAGGGGATGCTCCAAGAGACCCAGTACTTC.

The chain links TRBV10-2 to TRBJ1-1; 7 bases map to TRBD1. Germline lookup yields CDR1 WSHSY and CDR2 SAAADI. V lost 7 bases to trimming and J lost 5 bases; unmatched junction nucleotides: 10. The CDR3 contains 14 residues. The CDR3 protein is CASKLSGGGTEAFF. The DNA of the CDR3 is TGCGCCAGCAAGTTATCAGGGGGAGGGACTGAAGCTTTCTTT.

The table lists this clonotype with a few counts. The rearrangement uses TRBV20-1 and TRBJ1-5; a weak D match, TRBD1 (6 bases). With 3 bases removed from V and 6 bases from J, the gap between germline ends came to 9 bases. This CDR3 spans 12 amino acids. In germline, CDR1 is DFQATT, CDR2 SNEGSKA (reference sequence). The CDR3 DNA is TGCAGTGCTAGCAGGGGAACTCAGCCCCAGCATTTT. Protein sequence: CSASRGTQPQHF.

The V and J genes are TRBV13 and TRBJ1-1; possible D gene TRBD1, 6 bases. Germline V lookup: CDR1 PRHDT, CDR2 FYEKMQ (reference sequence). V was cut by 0 bases and J by 5 bases, with 16 bases left in between. This CDR3 contains 16 residues. The CDR3 DNA reads TGTGCCAGCAGCTTAGGCCATGGGGGCCGAGGAACTGAAGCTTTCTTT. Encoded protein: CASSLGHGGRGTEAFF.

In this sample, this clonotype turned up a few times. The rearrangement links TRBV20-1 to TRBJ1-1, with TRBD1 identical over 10 bases. Per germline, CDR1 DFQATT and CDR2 SNEGSKA (reference sequence). The CDR3 runs 14 residues. J was trimmed by 1 base and V by 6 bases; bases with no gene match: 5. The CDR3 region has the DNA TGCAGTGCCCGGGGACAGGGGCCGAACACTGAAGCTTTCTTT. Its protein is CSARGQGPNTEAFF.

The chain carries TRBV9 and TRBJ2-2; possibly TRBD2 for D (5 bases). The V gene's germline CDR1 is SGDLS and CDR2 YYNGEE. V was cut by 0 bases and J by 4 bases, with 10 bases left in between. CDR3 length equals 15 residues. The DNA for the CDR3 is TGTGCCAGCAGCGTAGATAGCGAAAGCACCGGGGAGCTGTTTTTT. Its translation is CASSVDSESTGELFF.

On this clonotype: The junction differs from germline at one of its ends, possibly a read error. The gene calls are TRBV11-3 and TRBJ2-1, with 7 bases aligning to TRBD1. In germline, CDR1 is SGHNT, CDR2 YENEEA. There are 16 residues in the CDR3. This CDR3 reads CASSLYGTATYNERFF. As DNA, the CDR3 is TGTGCCAGCAGCTTATATGGGACAGCCACTTACAATGAGCGGTTCTTC. Drawing the rest from reference TRBV11-3 and TRBJ2-1, the complete variable domain is EAGVVQSPRYKIIEKKQPVAFWCNPISGHNTLYWYLQNLGQGPELLIRYENEEAVDDSQLPKDRFSAERLKGVDSTLKIQPAELGDSAVYLCASSLYGTATYNERFFGPGTRLTVL.

The V gene is TRBV20-1, the J gene TRBJ1-1; 7 bases align to TRBD1. The V and J ends lost 0 bases and 3 bases, in that order; junction bases with no gene match: 7. The CDR3 has 15 amino acids. Germline CDR1 is DFQATT and CDR2 is SNEGSKA (reference sequence). The CDR3: CSARELTGFDTEAFF. The CDR3 DNA is TGCAGTGCTAGAGAGCTGACAGGGTTCGACACTGAAGCTTTCTTT.

This clonotype came up many times. The V gene is TRBV6-6, the J gene TRBJ2-3, with 9 bases fitting TRBD1. The germline CDR1 and CDR2 sequences are MNHNY and SVGAGI (reference sequence). Germline trimming cut 0 bases from V and 4 bases from J; bases unmatched to any gene: 8. CDR3 length: 17 residues. The CDR3 region is CASSYSGGDRDADTQYF. The CDR3 nucleotides read TGTGCCAGCAGTTACTCGGGGGGGGACAGGGACGCAGATACGCAGTATTTT.

This clonotype has just a few counts. The V and J genes are TRBV28 and TRBJ2-1; TRBD2 matches at 8 bases. V dropped 8 bases and J dropped 5; count of bases not matched to a gene: 8. Per germline, CDR1 MDHEN and CDR2 SYDVKM. This CDR3 spans 14 amino acids. The CDR3 nucleotides read TGTGCCAGCCGGAGCGGGGGACGACACAATGAGCAGTTCTTC. Its protein product is CASRSGGRHNEQFF. Full variable domain (missing parts from reference TRBV28 and TRBJ2-1): DVKVTQSSRYLVKRTGEKVFLECVQDMDHENMFWYRQDPGLGLRLIYFSYDVKMKEKGDIPEGYSVSREKKERFSLILESASTNQTSMYLCASRSGGRHNEQFFGPGTRLTVL.

The chain links TRBV10-3 to TRBJ2-2, with 9 bases aligning to TRBD1. The CDR3 has 16 amino acids. The V gene's germline CDR1 is ENHRY and CDR2 SYGVKD. Trimming removed 8 bases from V and 6 bases from J; junction bases left unmatched: 13. CDR3 nucleotides: TGTGCCATCGGGACGAGGACAGGGGACAACGCCGGGGAGCTGTTTTTT. As protein: CAIGTRTGDNAGELFF.

The V and J genes are TRBV4-2 and TRBJ1-6; maybe TRBD1 (5 bases). Trimming removed 4 bases at V and 8 bases at J, with 12 bases between. Germline CDR1 is LGHNA and CDR2 is YNFKEQ. The CDR3 consists of 14 residues. CDR3 sequence reads: CASSLTGDDSPLHF. The CDR3 nucleotides read TGTGCCAGCAGCCTCACGGGGGATGATTCACCCCTCCACTTT.

There are a few counts of this clonotype. The chain recombines TRBV6-6 with TRBJ2-1, with 10 bases identical to TRBD2. The CDR3 spans 15 residues. With V trimmed by 4 bases and J by 7 bases, 7 bases remained unmatched. Germline CDR1 is MNHNY and CDR2 is SVGAGI (reference sequence). CDR3: CASSFSGGARNEQFF. The CDR3 DNA sequence: TGTGCCAGCAGTTTCAGCGGGGGGGCCAGGAATGAGCAGTTCTTC.

This clonotype turned up a few times. This rearrangement joins TRBV10-3 to TRBJ1-2; TRBD1 aligns across 8 bases. The germline CDR1 and CDR2 sequences are ENHRY and SYGVKD. This CDR3 contains 14 residues. V lost 6 bases to trimming and J lost 6 bases; unmatched junction nucleotides: 9. The chain's CDR3 is CAISDRGLMDGYTF. CDR3 nucleotide sequence: TGTGCCATCAGCGACAGGGGCCTCATGGATGGCTACACCTTC.

The sample holds a few counts of this clonotype. CDR3 sequence: CAISSGSENIQYF. The CDR3 region has the DNA TGTGCCATCAGCTCCGGGTCCGAAAACATTCAGTACTTC. The rearrangement uses TRBV10-3 and TRBJ2-4; D gene unclear. The CDR3 contains 13 residues. Trimming left V 6 bases short and J 5 bases short, with 11 bases between. The germline gives CDR1 ENHRY, CDR2 SYGVKD.

This clonotype turned up a few times. This chain's CDR3 is CASSSTEIYEQYF. The CDR3 nucleotides read TGTGCCAGCAGCTCGACAGAGATCTACGAGCAGTACTTC. The chain combines TRBV5-4 with TRBJ2-7; TRBD1 is a possible D gene (5 bases). CDR1 SGHNT and CDR2 YYREEE come from the germline V gene (reference sequence). V was cut by 3 bases and J by 3 bases, with 10 bases left in between. There are 13 residues in the CDR3.

The genes are TRBV7-8 and TRBJ2-1; 7 bases agree with TRBD2. Germline V CDR1 and CDR2: SGHVS, FQNEAQ. Trimming cost V 1 base and J 6 bases; bases outside gene matches: 6. The CDR3 sequence is 15 residues long. In nucleotides, the CDR3 is TGTGCCAGCAGCTTAGGACTAGCCGCCTCCAATGAGCAGTTCTTC. Translation: CASSLGLAASNEQFF.

This clonotype was recorded a few times. The rearrangement uses TRBV20-1 and TRBJ2-7, with D unresolved. The CDR3 extends over 14 amino acids. V was cut by 3 bases and J by 2 bases, with 14 bases left in between. Germline loops: CDR1 DFQATT, CDR2 SNEGSKA (reference sequence). The CDR3 region is CSASDRPQTYEQYF. The CDR3 region has the DNA TGCAGTGCTAGCGATCGACCCCAGACCTACGAGCAGTACTTC.

J is TRBJ2-4 and V is TRBV12-3 or TRBV12-4; no definite D call. The CDR3 has 14 amino acids. Trimming left V 3 bases short and J 2 bases short, with 8 bases between. CDR3 sequence: CASSFVVPKNIQYF. The CDR3 coding sequence is TGTGCCAGCAGTTTTGTGGTACCCAAAAACATTCAGTACTTC.

Concerning this clonotype: A much larger clone differs by one base, so this may be a read error. The rearrangement joins TRBV29-1 to TRBJ1-2; D might be TRBD1 (6 bases). Germline CDR1 and CDR2: SQVTM and ANQGSEA. The CDR3 consists of 13 residues. The CDR3 nucleotides are TGCGGCGTTGAAGGGGACACGGACTATGGCTACACCTTC. Its translation is CGVEGDTDYGYTF.

The chain recombines TRBV2 with TRBJ1-1, with D possibly matching TRBD1 (6 bases). The ends were cut back, 1 base at V and 1 base at J, with 10 bases in the middle. Germline lookup yields CDR1 SNHLY and CDR2 FYNNEI. The CDR3 contains 15 residues. CDR3 residues: CASSEVRGQNTEAFF. The CDR3 region has the DNA TGTGCCAGCAGTGAAGTCCGGGGACAGAACACTGAAGCTTTCTTT.

The chain has TRBV6-5 and TRBJ1-1; a weak D match, TRBD1 (6 bases). V lost 6 bases and J lost 7, with 21 bases in between. Germline values: CDR1 MNHEY, CDR2 SVGAGI. This CDR3 region has 15 residues. The CDR3 DNA sequence: TGTGCCAGCAGCCTTACCTCCGGGACATTTAGTGAAGCTTTCTTT. This codes for CASSLTSGTFSEAFF.

This clonotype has a handful of counts. J is TRBJ1-5 and V is TRBV28, with D possibly being TRBD1 (6 bases). The CDR3 spans 14 residues. Germline CDR1 is MDHEN and CDR2 is SYDVKM. Trimming took off 4 bases at V and 4 bases at J, with 11 bases between the two ends. As DNA, the CDR3 is TGTGCCAGCAGTTCCGGACAGAGAAATCAGCCCCAGCATTTT. This encodes CASSSGQRNQPQHF.

This rearrangement joins TRBV4-1 to TRBJ1-5; possible D gene TRBD1, 5 bases. V was cut by 0 bases and J by 9 bases, with 12 bases left in between. This CDR3 comprises 14 residues. CDR1 MGHRA and CDR2 YSYEKL come from the germline V gene. The CDR3 coding sequence is TGCGCCAGCAGCCAAGACGGGACCCAAAGGCCCCAGCATTTT. Translating it yields CASSQDGTQRPQHF.

Here the CDR3 reads CASSQERRNTEAFF. The CDR3, as DNA: TGTGCCAGCAGCCAAGAGAGAAGAAACACTGAAGCTTTCTTT. The chain joins TRBV4-2 to TRBJ1-1, with D unclear. Trimming stripped 0 bases from V and 2 bases from J, with 7 bases between. Germline lookup yields CDR1 LGHNA and CDR2 YNFKEQ. This CDR3 contains 14 residues.

This sequence joins TRBV7-2 and TRBJ2-1; maybe TRBD2 (5 bases). Germline assignment: CDR1 SGHTA and CDR2 FQGNSA. CDR3 size: 18 residues. The V end was cut by 5 bases, the J end by 7 bases, with 27 bases between. Written as DNA, the CDR3 is TGTGCCAGCAGCCACACTCCCGGACTGGCGGCAATGGGAAATGAGCAGTTCTTC. As protein: CASSHTPGLAAMGNEQFF.